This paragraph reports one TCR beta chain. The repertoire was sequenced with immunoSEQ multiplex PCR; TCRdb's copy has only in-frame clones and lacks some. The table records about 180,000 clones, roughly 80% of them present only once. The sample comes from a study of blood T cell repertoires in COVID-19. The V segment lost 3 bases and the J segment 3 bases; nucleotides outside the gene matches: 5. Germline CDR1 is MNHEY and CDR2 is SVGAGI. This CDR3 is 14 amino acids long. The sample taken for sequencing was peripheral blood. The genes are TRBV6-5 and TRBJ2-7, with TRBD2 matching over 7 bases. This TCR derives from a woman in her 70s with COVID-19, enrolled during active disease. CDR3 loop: CASSYLSGIYEQYF. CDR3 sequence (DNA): TGTGCCAGCAGTTATTTGAGCGGGATCTACGAGCAGTACTTC.